The 9 T cell receptor beta chains below come from one sample, sequenced in a study of cytotoxic CD8 clonotypes in ibrutinib-treated CLL. Clones were read by immunoSEQ multiplex PCR, and TCRdb kept only the in-frame ones, dropping some. The repertoire holds some 300,000 clones, with roughly 85% as singletons. The source was PBMCs, collected before ibrutinib treatment. The receptors shown here come from a human donor with chronic lymphocytic leukemia.

This clone was observed a handful of times. V and J are TRBV23-1 and TRBJ2-3, with D perhaps TRBD1 or TRBD2 (5 bases each). TRBV23-1 belongs to the ORF category, with a function that is uncertain. With 7 bases removed from V and 4 bases from J, the gap between germline ends came to 21 bases. The CDR3 has 16 amino acids. The CDR3 DNA reads TGCGCCAGCATTCCGGTTCCGGGGCTGGCCGCAGATACGCAGTATTTT. Translation: CASIPVPGLAADTQYF.

This clone was counted between two and nine times. The chain has TRBV19 and TRBJ2-5; 9 positions match TRBD2. The CDR3 is made up of 16 amino acids. Germline trimming cut 5 bases from V and 5 bases from J; bases unmatched to any gene: 12. Germline V gene lookup returns CDR1 LNHDA and CDR2 SQIVND (reference sequence). CDR3 DNA: TGTGCCAGTAGTGGTATACGGGCGGGAGGGGAGGAGACCCAGTACTTC. This gives the protein CASSGIRAGGEETQYF.

The genes are TRBV5-6 and TRBJ2-3, with 13 bases aligning to TRBD2. V trimming: 4 bases; J trimming: 3 bases; junction bases outside the gene matches: 8. Germline CDR1 reads SGHDT; CDR2 reads YYEEEE. The CDR3 contains 17 residues. The CDR3 spells CASSHPLLAGGTDTQYF. The DNA for the CDR3 is TGTGCCAGCAGCCACCCCCTACTAGCGGGAGGGACAGATACGCAGTATTTT.

As DNA, the CDR3 is TGTGCCAGCAGCCAAAAACAGGACACCGGGGAGCTGTTTTTT. Protein sequence: CASSQKQDTGELFF. V usage is TRBV6-5 and J usage is TRBJ2-2, with D perhaps matching TRBD1 (5 bases). Germline V gene lookup returns CDR1 MNHEY and CDR2 SVGAGI. Trimming took off 6 bases at V and 3 bases at J, with 11 bases between the two ends. The CDR3 has 14 amino acids.

The V gene is TRBV5-1, the J gene TRBJ2-1; 9 bases match TRBD1. Trimming at V came to 0 bases and at J to 9 bases, leaving 4 bases not matched to a gene. Germline assignment: CDR1 SGHRS and CDR2 YFSETQ. The CDR3 loop spans 14 amino acids. For the CDR3, the DNA is TGCGCCAGCAGCTTGGGGGACAGGGTTGGTGAGCAGTTCTTC. Protein: CASSLGDRVGEQFF.

This chain joins TRBV4-2 and TRBJ1-1, with a possible D match to TRBD1 (6 bases). Germline V gene lookup returns CDR1 LGHNA and CDR2 YNFKEQ. There are 13 residues in the CDR3. Trimming took off 8 bases at V and 1 base at J, with 11 bases between the two ends. In DNA form, the CDR3 reads TGTGCCAGCGGACGGGGGCCGAACACTGAAGCTTTCTTT. Protein: CASGRGPNTEAFF.

This clone was picked up one time. The rearrangement uses TRBV7-2 and TRBJ2-2; 7 bases are a match to TRBD2. CDR1 and CDR2 from the germline V gene are SGHTA and FQGNSA. The CDR3 extends over 19 amino acids. After removal of 5 bases from V and 3 bases from J, the junction contained 18 bases not matched to a gene. The CDR3 loop reads CASSPQPGRPWDDTGELFF. The DNA of the CDR3 is TGTGCCAGCAGCCCGCAACCCGGGAGGCCCTGGGATGACACCGGGGAGCTGTTTTTT.

The chain recombines TRBV4-3 with TRBJ2-2, with D unresolved. The CDR3 is 15 amino acids. Germline CDR1 and CDR2: LGHNA and YSLEER. Trimming pared 4 bases from V and 5 bases from J, leaving 14 bases between. CDR3 sequence reads: CASSPRAATTGELFF. DNA of the CDR3: TGCGCCAGCAGCCCCCGGGCCGCTACTACCGGGGAGCTGTTTTTT.

V and J are TRBV6-6 and TRBJ2-2; tentatively, D is TRBD1 (5 bases). V gave up 8 bases and J gave up 4 bases, with 14 bases separating them. The germline V gene has CDR1 MNHNY and CDR2 SVGAGI (reference sequence). The CDR3 is 14 residues long. In DNA, the CDR3 is TGTGCCAGCTCGAAGGGGTCCACCACCGGGGAGCTGTTTTTT. As protein: CASSKGSTTGELFF.